This TCR beta chain was identified during a study of cytomegalovirus exposure and HLA in healthy donors. Findings and caveats of the study: The tendency of first-cohort TCR clusters to co-occur in the roughly 120 validation repertoires was the finding of a later analysis.

Profiling relied on immunoSEQ multiplex PCR, and the TCRdb table lists in-frame clones only, not all of them. The table has some 120,000 clones, 70% to 90% seen once. Comments on this clone: Its antigen is unidentified.

The source is a young woman in good health and CMV-seronegative. Sequencing used PBMCs.

The CDR3 here is CASSFRLLAATGGLFF. DNA of the CDR3: TGTGCCAGCAGCTTTCGGCTACTAGCGGCCACCGGGGGTCTATTCTTC. The J gene is TRBJ2-1, the V gene TRBV11-2; 8 bases line up with TRBD2. The CDR3 runs 16 residues. Germline loops: CDR1 SGHAT, CDR2 FQNNGV. The V and J ends lost 3 bases and 16 bases, in that order; junction bases with no gene match: 20.